This TCR beta chain was identified in a study of technical replicates of blood from several donors. Produced via immunoSEQ multiplex PCR; TCRdb's table is partial and in-frame only. This table holds some 89,000 clones, approximately 94% found once. The CDR3 runs 13 residues. V dropped 2 bases and J dropped 3 bases, with 8 bases sitting between them. Germline V lookup: CDR1 SGHDN, CDR2 FVKESK. The TCR was taken from a human donor in good health. Input material: T cells isolated from PBMCs. The chain joins TRBV14 to TRBJ2-7, with TRBD2 as a possible D gene (6 bases). The CDR3 reads CASSQLGGYEQYF. CDR3 coding DNA: TGTGCCAGCAGCCAATTGGGGGGCTACGAGCAGTACTTC.